This entry is about one T cell receptor beta chain. Its antigen is unknown. One base away there is no much larger clone; base qualities are not given. Genomic DNA was extracted with the Qiagen DNeasy kit from unsorted PBMCs and from negatively selected CD4+ and CD8+ fractions. Amplification of TCR beta CDR3 regions was done by immunoSEQ multiplex PCR with primers that anneal to V and J segments. Amplification bias was minimized using a synthetic immune receptor repertoire, and residual bias was removed computationally after sequencing. As for the authors' bioinformatics: Custom Python scripts were used to quantify repertoire diversity as the Shannon entropy index. Unsorted, CD4+ and CD8+ repertoires were analyzed separately, except in combined analyses where CD4+ and CD8+ sequences were merged in silico. A clone counted as expanded when the clone's frequency after treatment rose at least 2-fold relative to C1D1, and clones undetected at baseline were given a pseudocount of 0.5. Clones with 0 or 1 copy at C1D1 were defined as singleton clones, while clones with 2 or more copies were defined as non-singleton clones. Clones expanded in unsorted samples were labelled as CD4+, CD8+ or unknown by matching protein sequences in sorted samples from the same patient. Wilcoxon tests on paired samples were used to test changes in diversity from C1D1 to C4D1. This immuneACCESS table, as held by TCRdb, lists in-frame sequences with V and J called but not all clones. Of the missing ones, under half trace to an unresolved V gene in checked studies; the others have no known cause. The DNA was the basis for D and trimming; V, J and clone size are from that table. For this sample there are some 150,000 clones; just under 80% appear just once. The leading ten clones occupy roughly 9.8% of the sample.

These data belong to a study of PD-1 blockade in classical Hodgkin lymphoma (dated by TCRdb to 2019 to 2021). The study in broad terms: Nivolumab dosing was 3 mg/kg intravenously every 2 weeks, continuing until either disease progression or unacceptable toxicity. The study used CyTOF and TCR beta sequencing to define a peripheral blood immune signature of response to PD-1 blockade in classical Hodgkin lymphoma.

Results the study describes overall, beyond this receptor: Only a single clinical trial cohort was studied, and what caused the repertoire differences, possibly disease activity or prior therapy, remained undefined. Trial patients achieving complete response had baseline diversity similar to newly diagnosed patients, whereas partial responders and progressors had significantly lower diversity. CD4+ but not CD8+ TCR diversity rose significantly by C4D1 (p=0.0027 vs p=0.16), most apparent in complete responders (p=0.02). Lower diversity was seen in patients whose nivolumab began less than 1 year after ASCT, and these patients were left out of later analyses so that immune reconstitution would not confound the results. Baseline TCR diversity was reported to be lower in newly diagnosed patients than in healthy donors and to be lower still in relapsed/refractory patients.

The time point label, read with the paper, signifies: cycle 2 day 1 (C2D1) of nivolumab. All trial patients had relapsed after autologous stem cell transplantation, with cohorts A, B and C differing in prior brentuximab vedotin exposure. The trial cohort comprised some 60 patients with relapsed/refractory classical Hodgkin lymphoma whose best overall responses were complete response, partial response or progressive disease. In the multi-cohort phase II CheckMate 205 trial, trial patients received single-agent nivolumab. An independent review committee assessed best overall response by applying the 2007 International Working Group response criteria. Trial PBMCs were obtained immediately prior to nivolumab initiation (C1D1) and on therapy at cycle 2 day 1 and cycle 4 day 1. Peripheral blood was collected in 8 mL Vacutainer Cell Preparation Tubes, from which PBMCs were isolated by centrifugation and then cryopreserved.

The input for sequencing was peripheral blood mononuclear cells (PBMCs), taken before the second cycle of nivolumab. The sequence was collected from a human donor with classical Hodgkin lymphoma.

Here is the DNA: TGTGCCAGTATGCGACAGGGGGGCGATAGCAATCAGCCCCAGCATTTT. It specifies CASMRQGGDSNQPQHF. The V gene is TRBV19 and the J gene is TRBJ1-5, and TRBD1 aligns with 9 junction nucleotides. V and J are trimmed by 7 bases and 0 bases, and the gene matches miss 7 bases of the junction. Looking up the germline V gene (reference sequence) yields CDR1 LNHDA and CDR2 SQIVND. The CDR3 contains 16 residues, cysteine and phenylalanine counted. The entry retains the CDR3 DNA only, 48 bases that are in frame from base 1.